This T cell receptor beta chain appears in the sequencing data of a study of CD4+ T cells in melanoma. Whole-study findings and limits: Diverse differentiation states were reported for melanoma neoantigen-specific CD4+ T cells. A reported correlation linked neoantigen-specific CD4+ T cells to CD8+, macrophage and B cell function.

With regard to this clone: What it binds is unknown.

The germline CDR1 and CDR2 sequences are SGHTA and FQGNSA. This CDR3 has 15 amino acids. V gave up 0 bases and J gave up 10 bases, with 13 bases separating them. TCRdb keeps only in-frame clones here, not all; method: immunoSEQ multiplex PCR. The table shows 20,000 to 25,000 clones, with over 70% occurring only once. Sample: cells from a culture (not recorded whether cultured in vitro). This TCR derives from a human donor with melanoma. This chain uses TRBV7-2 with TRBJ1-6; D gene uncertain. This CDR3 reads CASSLAVGVNSPLHF. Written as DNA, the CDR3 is TGTGCCAGCAGCTTAGCAGTTGGGGTAAACTCACCCCTCCACTTT.